The clone carrying this T cell receptor beta chain was observed once. This table comes from immunoSEQ multiplex PCR, and its TCRdb copy is limited to in-frame clones, with some not included. The data hold 52,000 or so clones, with approximately 81% observed a single time. These data belong to a study of OX40 agonist ivuxolimab in advanced cancers. On the study more broadly: In this cohort, patients received ivuxolimab, an agonistic anti-OX40 (CD134) antibody. Patients treated during dose escalation were battling hepatocellular carcinoma, melanoma, renal cell or head and neck cancer.

CDR1 is SNHLY, CDR2 FYNNEI, per germline. This CDR3 is 14 amino acids long. Unmatched junction bases numbered 6, after V lost 4 bases and J lost 7 bases. The chain combines TRBV2 with TRBJ1-2; 10 nucleotides match TRBD1. Sequenced here: CD4+ or CD8+ T cells sorted from blood, sampled in a trial of the OX40 agonist ivuxolimab. This sequence originates from an adult with an advanced solid tumor such as melanoma, head and neck, liver or kidney cancer. The CDR3 spells CASSARQGAGGYTF. The CDR3 nucleotides read TGTGCCAGCAGTGCCAGACAGGGGGCAGGTGGCTACACCTTC.